The 10 T cell receptor beta chains below all came from one sample that was sequenced in a study of CD8 T cells in Susac syndrome. With random hexamers, roughly 0.45 to 1 ug RNA was reverse transcribed. One entry per CDR3 protein, called by TCRdb with MiXCR from the immunoSEQ multiplex PCR reads. The data show over 150,000 distinct CDR3 sequences, with roughly 94% seen just once and around 0.094% held by the top ten. The sample comprised CD4+ T cells from PBMCs. Receptors originate from a human donor with Susac syndrome.

The chain employs TRBV28 and TRBJ2-7; possibly TRBD2 for D (6 bases). The CDR3 sequence is 14 residues long. Looked up from germline, CDR1 is MDHEN and CDR2 is SYDVKM. V dropped 8 bases and J dropped 0 bases, with 14 bases sitting between them. CDR3 amino acids: CASCGAGSSYEQYF. CDR3 bases: TGTGCCAGCTGCGGGGCGGGCAGCTCCTACGAGCAGTACTTC.

The chain combines TRBV11-2 with TRBJ1-2; 10 nucleotides line up with TRBD1. Losses at the gene ends were 2 bases for V and 4 bases for J; bases not matched to a gene: 7. CDR3 length: 16 residues. CDR1 is SGHAT, CDR2 FQNNGV, per germline. CDR3: CASSLTGTGARYGYTF. CDR3 DNA: TGTGCCAGCAGCTTAACCGGGACAGGGGCCCGCTATGGCTACACCTTC.

V is TRBV2 and J is TRBJ2-1; D uncertain. Between the trimmed V and J ends, which lost 6 bases and 0 bases, there was a span of 9 bases. This CDR3 comprises 14 residues. CDR1 SNHLY and CDR2 FYNNEI come from the germline V gene. This CDR3 reads CASSRSSSYNEQFF. The CDR3 bases are TGTGCCAGCAGCAGGAGCAGCTCCTACAATGAGCAGTTCTTC.

The rearrangement uses TRBV2 and TRBJ1-3, with D uncertain. This CDR3 has 14 residues. Germline V gene lookup returns CDR1 SNHLY and CDR2 FYNNEI. Trimming removed 5 bases from V and 0 bases from J, with 8 bases in between. The CDR3 DNA reads TGTGCCAGCAGTAGGGAATACTCTGGAAACACCATATATTTT. Translated: CASSREYSGNTIYF.

Written as DNA, the CDR3 is TGTGCCAGCAGTTCCACTTTGAACAAGGGCTCTGGAAACACCATATATTTT. It translates to CASSSTLNKGSGNTIYF. The chain combines TRBV27 with TRBJ1-3, with D unclear. The CDR3 has 17 residues. CDR1 and CDR2 (germline): MNHEY, SMNVEV (reference sequence). Trimming removed 4 bases from V and 0 bases from J, with 16 bases in between.

The chain joins TRBV12-3 or TRBV12-4 to TRBJ2-1; 13 nucleotides match TRBD2. The V segment lost 4 bases and the J segment 6 bases; nucleotides outside the gene matches: 3. This CDR3 contains 15 residues. The chain's CDR3 is CASSSGTSGINEQFF. CDR3 DNA sequence: TGTGCCAGCAGTTCCGGGACTAGCGGGATCAATGAGCAGTTCTTC.

The table lists this clonotype with a few counts. This sequence joins TRBV30 and TRBJ2-5, with unresolved D. Looked up from germline, CDR1 is GTSNPN and CDR2 is SVGIG (reference sequence). The V end lost 4 bases, the J end lost 2 bases, and 14 bases lay between the germline ends. The CDR3 sequence is 14 residues long. CDR3 nucleotides: TGTGCCTGGACACCAAGACTCCTACAAGAGACCCAGTACTTC. Its protein is CAWTPRLLQETQYF.

This chain joins TRBV9 and TRBJ2-1; a weak D match, TRBD2 (6 bases). Germline V gene data show CDR1 as SGDLS and CDR2 as YYNGEE. The length of the CDR3 is 14 residues. Trimming pared 3 bases from V and 4 bases from J, leaving 11 bases between. CDR3 DNA sequence: TGTGCCAGCAGCGCAACCGGGACTTACAATGAGCAGTTCTTC. Residues: CASSATGTYNEQFF. The full variable domain, its missing parts supplied by reference TRBV9 and TRBJ2-1, is DSGVTQTPKHLITATGQRVTLRCSPRSGDLSVYWYQQSLDQGLQFLIQYYNGEERAKGNILERFSAQQFPDLHSELNLSSLELGDSALYFCASSATGTYNEQFFGPGTRLTVL.

This chain uses TRBV12-3 or TRBV12-4 with TRBJ1-1; no clear D. Between the trimmed V and J ends, which lost 6 bases and 1 base, there was a span of 6 bases. This CDR3 has 12 amino acids. The DNA of the CDR3 is TGTGCCAGCAGCTCGCAGAACACTGAAGCTTTCTTT. Its protein product is CASSSQNTEAFF.

V usage is TRBV20-1 and J usage is TRBJ2-5, with 8 bases lining up with TRBD2. Germline V gene data show CDR1 as DFQATT and CDR2 as SNEGSKA (reference sequence). Losses at the gene ends were 0 bases for V and 3 bases for J; bases not matched to a gene: 3. The CDR3 is made up of 14 amino acids. The CDR3 sequence: CSAREGAGEETQYF. The CDR3 nucleotides are TGCAGTGCTAGAGAGGGAGCGGGGGAAGAGACCCAGTACTTC.